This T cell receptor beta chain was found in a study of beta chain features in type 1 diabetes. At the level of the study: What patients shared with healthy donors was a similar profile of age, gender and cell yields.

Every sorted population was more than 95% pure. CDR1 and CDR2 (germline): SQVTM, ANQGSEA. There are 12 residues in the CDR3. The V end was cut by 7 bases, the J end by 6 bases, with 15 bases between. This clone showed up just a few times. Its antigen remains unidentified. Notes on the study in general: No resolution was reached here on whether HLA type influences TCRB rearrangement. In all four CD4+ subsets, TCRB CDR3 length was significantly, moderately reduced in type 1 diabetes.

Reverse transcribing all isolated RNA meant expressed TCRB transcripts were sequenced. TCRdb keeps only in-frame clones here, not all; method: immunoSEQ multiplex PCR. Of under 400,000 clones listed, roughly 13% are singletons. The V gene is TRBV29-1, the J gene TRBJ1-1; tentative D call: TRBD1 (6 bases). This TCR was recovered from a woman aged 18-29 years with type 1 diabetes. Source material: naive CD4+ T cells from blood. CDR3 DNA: TGCAGCGCGGGATTAACAGGGCCTGAAGCTTTCTTT. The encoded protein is CSAGLTGPEAFF.